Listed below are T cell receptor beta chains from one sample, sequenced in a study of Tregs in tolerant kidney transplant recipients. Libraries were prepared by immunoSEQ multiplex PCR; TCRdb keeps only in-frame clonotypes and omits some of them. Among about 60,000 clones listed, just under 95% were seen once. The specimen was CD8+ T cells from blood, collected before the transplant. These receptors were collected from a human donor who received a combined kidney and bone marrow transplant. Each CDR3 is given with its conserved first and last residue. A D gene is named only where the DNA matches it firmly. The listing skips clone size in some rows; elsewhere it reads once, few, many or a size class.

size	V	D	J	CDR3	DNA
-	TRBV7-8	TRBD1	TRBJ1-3	CASSLGDRASGNTIYF	TGTGCCAGCAGCTTGGGGGACAGGGCCTCTGGAAACACCATATATTTT
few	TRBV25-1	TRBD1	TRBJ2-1	CASSETGGSYNEQFF	TGTGCCAGCAGTGAAACAGGGGGCAGCTACAATGAGCAGTTCTTC
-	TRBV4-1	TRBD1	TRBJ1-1	CASSQGGQGRTEAFF	TGCGCCAGCAGCCAGGGAGGACAGGGGAGGACTGAAGCTTTCTTT
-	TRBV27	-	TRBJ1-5	CASSLGGLLSNQPQHF	TGTGCCAGCAGTTTAGGGGGACTCCTGAGCAATCAGCCCCAGCATTTT
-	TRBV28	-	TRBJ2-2	CASSYRVVPGELFF	TGTGCCAGCAGTTACAGGGTCGTTCCCGGGGAGCTGTTTTTT
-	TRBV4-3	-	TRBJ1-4	CASSQDNGEGEKLFF	TGCGCCAGCAGCCAAGACAACGGGGAAGGGGAAAAACTGTTTTTT
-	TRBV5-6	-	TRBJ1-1	CASSFGYTEAFF	TGTGCCAGCAGCTTCGGGTATACTGAAGCTTTCTTT
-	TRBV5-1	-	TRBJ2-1	CASSSSEFNEQFF	TGCGCCAGCAGCTCATCAGAATTCAATGAGCAGTTCTTC
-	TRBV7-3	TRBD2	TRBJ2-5	CASRDTSTSGETQYF	TGTGCCAGCAGGGACACTTCGACTAGCGGGGAGACCCAGTACTTC
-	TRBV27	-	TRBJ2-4	CASSYKPGGIQYF	TGTGCCAGCAGTTACAAACCAGGGGGGATTCAGTACTTC
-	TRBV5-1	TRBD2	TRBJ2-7	CASSLFRIGLAEAYEQYF	TGCGCCAGCAGCTTGTTTCGTATCGGGCTAGCGGAAGCCTACGAGCAGTACTTC
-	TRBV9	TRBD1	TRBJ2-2	CASRPPGQGETGELFF	TGTGCCAGCAGGCCTCCGGGACAGGGAGAAACCGGGGAGCTGTTTTTT
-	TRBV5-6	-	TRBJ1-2	CASRGAYGYTF	TGTGCCAGCAGGGGGGCCTATGGCTACACCTTC
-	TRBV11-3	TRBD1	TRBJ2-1	CASSSRTGATLFYNEQFF	TGTGCCAGCAGCTCGAGGACAGGGGCGACACTATTCTACAATGAGCAGTTCTTC
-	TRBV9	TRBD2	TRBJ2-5	CASSDKLAGGSETQYF	TGTGCCAGCAGCGACAAACTAGCGGGGGGTTCTGAGACCCAGTACTTC
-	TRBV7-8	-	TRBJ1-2	CASSLGPKLGGLYGYTF	TGTGCCAGCAGCTTAGGCCCCAAATTGGGAGGGCTCTATGGCTACACCTTC
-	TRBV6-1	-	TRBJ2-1	CASNRDIEQFF	TGTGCCAGCAATCGGGACATTGAGCAGTTCTTC
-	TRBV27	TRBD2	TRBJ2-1	CASSYSGTYNEQFF	TGTGCCAGCAGCTATAGCGGGACCTACAATGAGCAGTTCTTC
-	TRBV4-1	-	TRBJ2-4	CASSQTSLDSLVKNIQYF	TGCGCCAGCAGCCAAACCTCCCTGGACAGTTTGGTCAAAAACATTCAGTACTTC
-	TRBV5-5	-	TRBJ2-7	CASSNSGLNSYEQYF	TGTGCCAGCAGCAATAGCGGATTAAACTCCTACGAGCAGTACTTC
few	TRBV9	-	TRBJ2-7	CASSASGLKGDEQYF	TGTGCCAGCAGCGCCAGCGGACTAAAAGGCGACGAGCAGTACTTC
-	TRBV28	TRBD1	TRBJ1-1	CASSLLGDSEAFF	TGTGCCAGCAGTTTATTAGGGGACAGTGAAGCTTTCTTT
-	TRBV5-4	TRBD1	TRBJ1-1	CASSLGRGVGTEAFF	TGTGCCAGCAGCTTGGGCAGGGGGGTGGGCACTGAAGCTTTCTTT
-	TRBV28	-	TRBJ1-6	CASSLSPGRSFNSPLHF	TGTGCCAGCAGTTTAAGTCCGGGTAGAAGCTTTAATTCCCCCCTCCACTTT
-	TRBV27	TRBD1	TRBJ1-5	CASSLTGSNQPQHF	TGTGCCAGCAGTTTGACAGGGAGCAATCAGCCCCAGCATTTT
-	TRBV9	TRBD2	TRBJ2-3	CASSVEGVAGGTDTQYF	TGTGCCAGCAGCGTGGAGGGGGTAGCGGGGGGCACAGATACGCAGTATTTT
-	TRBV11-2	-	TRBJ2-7	CASSLVQKTYEQYF	TGTGCCAGCAGCTTAGTACAGAAAACCTACGAGCAGTACTTC
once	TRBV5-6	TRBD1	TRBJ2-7	CASSLVGGRYEQYF	TGTGCCAGCAGCTTGGTAGGGGGCCGATACGAGCAGTACTTC
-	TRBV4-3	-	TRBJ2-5	CASSQDKGQKRETQYF	TGCGCCAGCAGCCAAGATAAGGGGCAAAAGAGAGAGACCCAGTACTTC
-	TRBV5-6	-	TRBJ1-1	CASSLLNPTVTNTEAFF	TGTGCCAGCAGCTTGCTAAACCCGACAGTCACCAACACTGAAGCTTTCTTT
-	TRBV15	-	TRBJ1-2	CATSWGGPYGYTF	TGTGCCACCAGCTGGGGAGGCCCCTATGGCTACACCTTC
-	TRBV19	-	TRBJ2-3	CASRKTGSPDTQYF	TGTGCCAGTAGAAAAACAGGGTCCCCAGATACGCAGTATTTT
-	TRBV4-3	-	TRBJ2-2	CASSKITGELFF	TGCGCCAGCAGCAAAATAACCGGGGAGCTGTTTTTT